The entry that follows covers one T cell receptor beta chain sequence. CD4+ naive, central memory, regulatory and stem cell-like memory cells were sorted via CD45RO/CCR7/CD25/CD127/CD95/CD27. This specimen comes from a study of beta chain features in type 1 diabetes. The germline V and J ends were trimmed by 0 bases and 2 bases, with 7 bases remaining between them. Per germline, CDR1 GTSNPN and CDR2 SVGIG (reference sequence). The CDR3 is made up of 13 amino acids. As every portion of the isolated RNA was reverse transcribed, the sequencing read expressed TCRB transcripts. Assay used: immunoSEQ multiplex PCR; TCRdb lists only in-frame clones, some missing. This table has a few hundred thousand clones, around 20% appearing once.

Sequenced input: naive CD4+ T cells from blood. The source of this sequence is a woman in her late teens or twenties in good health. The chain employs TRBV30 and TRBJ1-2; no definite D call. CDR3 residues: CAWSVKQNYGYTF. For the CDR3, the DNA is TGTGCCTGGAGTGTTAAACAGAACTATGGCTACACCTTC.